This T cell receptor (beta chain) was profiled in a study of blood T cell repertoires in COVID-19. As for the study in general: The United States, Italy and Spain provided the acute and convalescent COVID-19 samples.

Germline V lookup: CDR1 LGHNA, CDR2 YSLEER. The germline V and J ends were trimmed by 2 bases and 6 bases, with 13 bases remaining between them. The CDR3 is made up of 15 amino acids. The data were produced by immunoSEQ multiplex PCR, yet TCRdb's version contains in-frame clones alone and is incomplete. Found here are 75,000 to 95,000 clones, 79% of them singletons; the top ten hold around 5.8%. The sample consisted of peripheral blood. The TCR was taken from an elderly woman with active or convalescent COVID-19. The chain links TRBV4-3 to TRBJ2-2, with D tentatively TRBD2 (6 bases). The chain's CDR3 is CASSQHSSVPGELFF. In nucleotides, the CDR3 is TGCGCCAGCAGCCAACACTCTAGCGTTCCCGGGGAGCTGTTTTTT.